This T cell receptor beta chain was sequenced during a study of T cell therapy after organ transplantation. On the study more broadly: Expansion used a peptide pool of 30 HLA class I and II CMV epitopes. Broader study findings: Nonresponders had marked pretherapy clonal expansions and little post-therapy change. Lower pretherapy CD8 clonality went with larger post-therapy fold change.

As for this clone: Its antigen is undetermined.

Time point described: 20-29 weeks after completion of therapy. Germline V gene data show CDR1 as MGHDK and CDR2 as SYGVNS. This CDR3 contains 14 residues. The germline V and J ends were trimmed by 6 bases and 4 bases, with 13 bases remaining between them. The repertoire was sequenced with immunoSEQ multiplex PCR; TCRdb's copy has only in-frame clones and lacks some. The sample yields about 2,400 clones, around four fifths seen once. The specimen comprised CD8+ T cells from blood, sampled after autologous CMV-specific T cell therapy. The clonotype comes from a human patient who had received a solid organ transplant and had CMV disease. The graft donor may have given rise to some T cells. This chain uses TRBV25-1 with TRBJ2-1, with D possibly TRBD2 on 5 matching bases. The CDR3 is CASSGEKRYNEQFF. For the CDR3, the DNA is TGTGCCAGCAGCGGGGAAAAGCGGTACAATGAGCAGTTCTTC.